This T cell receptor (beta chain) was sequenced during a study of blood T cell repertoires in COVID-19. The wider study: COVID-19 samples from acute and convalescent phases originated in the United States, Italy and Spain.

Germline V gene lookup returns CDR1 ENHRY and CDR2 SYGVKD. The ends lost 6 bases at V and 5 bases at J; junction bases unmatched: 5. This CDR3 region has 13 residues. Data came from immunoSEQ multiplex PCR; TCRdb stores just in-frame clones and leaves some out. The profile shows roughly 250,000 clones, nearly 90% of them singletons. The receptor was isolated from a woman aged 25-40 years with acute or convalescent COVID-19. The chain carries TRBV10-3 and TRBJ2-3; 7 bases line up with TRBD1. The sequenced material came from peripheral blood. As DNA, the CDR3 is TGTGCCATCAGCACAGGGGTGGAAGATACGCAGTATTTT. Its translation is CAISTGVEDTQYF.